This T cell receptor beta chain was identified in a study of T-cell reconstitution after alpha-beta-depleted transplantation in children. CDR1 SQVTM and CDR2 ANQGSEA come from the germline V gene. This CDR3 contains 13 residues. In the case of this clonotype: At one of its ends the junction is not consistent with the germline gene, which may arise from a read error.

The TCRbeta library incorporated unique molecular identifiers. A single record per CDR3 protein comes from TCRdb applying MiXCR to the PCR reads. The data contain approximately 400,000 distinct CDR3 sequences, under 13% of them singletons. This specimen was PBMCs from the stem cell graft donor, taken from the stem cell graft. The receptor was isolated from a human donor who donated a stem cell graft to a child with acute myeloid leukemia. J is TRBJ2-1 and V is TRBV29-1, with a weak D call TRBD2 (6 bases). For the CDR3, the DNA is TGCAGCGTAAGCGGGTCGAACTACAATGGGCAGTTCTTC. Its protein is CSVSGSNYNGQFF.